The 16 T cell receptor beta chains listed next were all sequenced from one sample in a study of control samples from healthy donors and cancer patients. Here immunoSEQ multiplex PCR was the method, and the copy in TCRdb shows in-frame clones only, minus some. The sample records about 170,000 clones, 94% being singletons. The sample taken for sequencing was blood. The source is a woman aged 18-35 years in good health.

The chain combines TRBV5-6 with TRBJ2-3; 7 bases align to TRBD2. The germline V gene has CDR1 SGHDT and CDR2 YYEEEE. Trimming took 2 bases from V and 9 from J; bases not matched to a gene: 9. CDR3 length: 14 amino acids. The CDR3 DNA sequence: TGTGCCAGCAGCTTAAGCGGGGTGCCAGGGACGCAGTATTTT. Its translation: CASSLSGVPGTQYF.

The V gene is TRBV4-1, the J gene TRBJ2-1; D is unresolved. The CDR3 spans 13 residues. V was clipped by 0 bases and J by 3 bases, with 3 bases between them. Germline CDR1 is MGHRA and CDR2 is YSYEKL. The CDR3 sequence is CASSQDNYNEQFF. The CDR3 bases are TGCGCCAGCAGCCAAGACAACTACAATGAGCAGTTCTTC.

The CDR3 nucleotides read TGTGCCAGCAGTCCGGGGACCATTCAGTACTTC. Amino acid sequence: CASSPGTIQYF. The V gene is TRBV28, the J gene TRBJ2-4; D possibly uses TRBD1 or TRBD2 (5 bases each). CDR3 length: 11 residues. The germline V gene has CDR1 MDHEN and CDR2 SYDVKM. V lost 5 bases, J lost 9 bases, and 8 bases lay in between.

This clone was detected only once. This CDR3 reads CASIQGQASGNTIYF. The CDR3 DNA reads TGTGCCAGCATACAAGGACAGGCCTCTGGAAACACCATATATTTT. J is TRBJ1-3 and V is TRBV6-5, with TRBD1 matching over 7 bases. Germline loops: CDR1 MNHEY, CDR2 SVGAGI. Trimming removed 7 bases from V and 0 bases from J; junction bases left unmatched: 6. The CDR3 extends over 15 amino acids.

The chain recombines TRBV10-3 with TRBJ1-5; TRBD1 matches at 8 bases. V lost 5 bases to trimming and J lost 8 bases; unmatched junction nucleotides: 11. CDR1 and CDR2 (germline): ENHRY, SYGVKD. CDR3 length: 15 residues. CDR3 sequence reads: CAISKRQGPQEPQHF. CDR3 nucleotide sequence: TGTGCCATCAGTAAACGACAGGGGCCTCAGGAGCCCCAGCATTTT.

This clone was counted a single time. The gene calls are TRBV7-6 and TRBJ2-7, with TRBD1 matching 10 bases. This CDR3 comprises 15 residues. The trim removed 1 base at V and 5 bases at J, leaving 5 bases unmatched. Germline CDR1 and CDR2: SGHVS and FNYEAQ. CDR3: CASSLVGTGENEQYF. CDR3 bases: TGTGCCAGCAGCTTAGTAGGGACAGGGGAAAACGAGCAGTACTTC.

The chain recombines TRBV19 with TRBJ1-1; the D gene is possibly TRBD1 (5 bases). V dropped 7 bases and J dropped 3 bases, with 18 bases sitting between them. The CDR3 has 15 residues. The germline V gene has CDR1 LNHDA and CDR2 SQIVND (reference sequence). The CDR3 region is CASTIRWGDDTEAFF. DNA for the CDR3: TGTGCCAGTACAATAAGGTGGGGGGATGACACTGAAGCTTTCTTT.

The genes are TRBV5-5 and TRBJ1-4; D unclear. Per germline, CDR1 SGHKS and CDR2 YYEKEE (reference sequence). The CDR3 is made up of 12 amino acids. V shed 0 bases and J shed 15 bases, with 12 bases lying between them. The CDR3: CASSLDLQEVFF. The CDR3 DNA reads as TGTGCCAGCAGCTTGGATCTCCAGGAGGTGTTTTTT.

This clone was counted once. The chain joins TRBV11-1 to TRBJ2-1, with 10 positions matching TRBD2. The CDR3 runs 16 residues. Germline values: CDR1 SGHAT, CDR2 FQDESV (reference sequence). Trimming removed 3 bases from V and 4 bases from J; junction bases left unmatched: 6. CDR3 sequence reads: CASSLGSSGSYNEQFF. CDR3 nucleotide sequence: TGTGCCAGCAGCTTGGGGTCTAGCGGGAGTTACAATGAGCAGTTCTTC.

The chain combines TRBV29-1 with TRBJ1-3, with a possible D match to TRBD1 (5 bases). CDR3 length: 13 amino acids. Germline V gene data show CDR1 as SQVTM and CDR2 as ANQGSEA. Trimming stripped 1 base from V and 2 bases from J, with 6 bases between. The CDR3: CSVEGTTGNTIYF. CDR3 nucleotide sequence: TGCAGCGTTGAAGGGACAACTGGAAACACCATATATTTT.

The chain combines TRBV19 with TRBJ2-7; D is perhaps TRBD1 (5 bases). V was cut by 6 bases and J by 5 bases, with 20 bases left in between. The CDR3 spans 15 residues. The germline V gene has CDR1 LNHDA and CDR2 SQIVND (reference sequence). CDR3 amino acids: CASSPGKGRSDEQYF. In nucleotides, the CDR3 is TGTGCCAGTAGCCCAGGGAAGGGGCGGAGCGACGAGCAGTACTTC.

The J gene is TRBJ2-7, the V gene TRBV21-1; the D call TRBD1 from the table was never checked on the DNA. TRBV21-1 counts as a pseudogene. The CDR3 totals 17 residues. CDR3 bases: TGTGCCAGCAGCAAGACGGGAAAGGGGGCTAGGGCCTACGAGCAGTACTTC. As protein: CASSKTGKGARAYEQYF.

This clone was found a few times. The V call is TRBV20-1, the J call TRBJ1-5, with a weak D call TRBD1 (6 bases). This CDR3 contains 16 residues. CDR1 is DFQATT and CDR2 is SNEGSKA in the germline V gene (reference sequence). V dropped 3 bases and J dropped 1 base, with 16 bases sitting between them. CDR3 coding DNA: TGCAGTGCTAGTGCCCTACAGGGAAGAAGCAATCAGCCCCAGCATTTT. Its protein product is CSASALQGRSNQPQHF.

The rearrangement uses TRBV15 and TRBJ1-2, with D possibly TRBD1 on 5 matching bases. Trimming took 0 bases from V and 4 from J, leaving 21 bases between them. The CDR3 covers 18 residues. Per the germline V gene, CDR1 is LNHNV and CDR2 is YYDKDF (reference sequence). The CDR3 DNA is TGTGCCACCAGCAGAGATCTTCCCCACAAGGGGCGCCTCTATGGCTACACCTTC. This translates into CATSRDLPHKGRLYGYTF. Combining the CDR3 with reference TRBV15 and TRBJ1-2 gives the whole variable domain DAMVIQNPRYQVTQFGKPVTLSCSQTLNHNVMYWYQQKSSQAPKLLFHYYDKDFNNEADTPDNFQSRRPNTSFCFLDIRSPGLGDTAMYLCATSRDLPHKGRLYGYTFGSGTRLTVV.

The sample holds a few counts of this clone. This chain connects TRBV6-5 to TRBJ1-5; 7 bases are shared with TRBD1. This CDR3 comprises 14 residues. V lost 0 bases, J lost 6 bases, and 2 bases stayed unmatched. Germline CDR1 and CDR2: MNHEY and SVGAGI. This CDR3 is CASSYSDRAQPQHF. The CDR3, as DNA: TGTGCCAGCAGTTACTCCGACAGGGCTCAGCCCCAGCATTTT.

V usage is TRBV19 and J usage is TRBJ1-2; D uncertain. The germline V and J ends were trimmed by 8 bases and 3 bases, with 10 bases remaining between them. CDR3 length: 12 residues. Germline V lookup: CDR1 LNHDA, CDR2 SQIVND (reference sequence). The CDR3 spells CASGNSYYGYTF. In DNA, the CDR3 is TGTGCCAGTGGGAACTCCTACTATGGCTACACCTTC.